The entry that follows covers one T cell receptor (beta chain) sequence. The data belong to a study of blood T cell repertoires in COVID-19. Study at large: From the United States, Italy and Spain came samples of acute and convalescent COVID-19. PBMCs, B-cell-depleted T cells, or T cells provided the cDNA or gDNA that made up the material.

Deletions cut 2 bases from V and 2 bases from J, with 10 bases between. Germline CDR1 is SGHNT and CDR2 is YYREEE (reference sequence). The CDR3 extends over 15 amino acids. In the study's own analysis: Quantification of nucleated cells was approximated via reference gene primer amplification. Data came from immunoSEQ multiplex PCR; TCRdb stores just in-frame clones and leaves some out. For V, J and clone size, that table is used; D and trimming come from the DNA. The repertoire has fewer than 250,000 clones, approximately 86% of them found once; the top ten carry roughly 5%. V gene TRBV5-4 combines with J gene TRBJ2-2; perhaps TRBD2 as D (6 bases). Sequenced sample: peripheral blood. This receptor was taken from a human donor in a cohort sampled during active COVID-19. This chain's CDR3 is CASSLVAANTGELFF. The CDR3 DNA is TGTGCCAGCAGCTTAGTAGCGGCAAACACCGGGGAGCTGTTTTTT.